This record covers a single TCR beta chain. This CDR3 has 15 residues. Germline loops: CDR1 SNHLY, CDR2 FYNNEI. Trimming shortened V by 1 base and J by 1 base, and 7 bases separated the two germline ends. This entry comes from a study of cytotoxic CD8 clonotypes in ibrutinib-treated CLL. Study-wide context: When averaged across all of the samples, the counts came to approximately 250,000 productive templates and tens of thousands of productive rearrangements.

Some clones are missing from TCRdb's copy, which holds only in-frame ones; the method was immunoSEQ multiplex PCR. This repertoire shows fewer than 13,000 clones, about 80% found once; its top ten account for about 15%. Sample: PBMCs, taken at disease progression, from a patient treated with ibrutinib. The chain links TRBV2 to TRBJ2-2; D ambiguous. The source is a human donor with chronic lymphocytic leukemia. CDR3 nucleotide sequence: TGTGCCAGCAGTGAAGTGGGCGGGAACACCGGGGAGCTGTTTTTT. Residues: CASSEVGGNTGELFF. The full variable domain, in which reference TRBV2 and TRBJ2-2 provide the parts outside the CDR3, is EPEVTQTPSHQVTQMGQEVILRCVPISNHLYFYWYRQILGQKVEFLVSFYNNEISEKSEIFDDQFSVERPDGSNFTLKIRSTKLEDSAMYFCASSEVGGNTGELFFGEGSRLTVL.